Detailed here is one TCR beta chain. What it recognizes is unknown. This table comes from immunoSEQ multiplex PCR, and its TCRdb copy is limited to in-frame clones, with some not included. The data hold some 1.1 million clones, with 70% to 80% observed a single time. The data stem from a study of shared clonotypes between healthy human individuals. Germline loops: CDR1 SGHTA, CDR2 FQGNSA. V was clipped by 5 bases and J by 2 bases; unmatched bases: 1. The CDR3 is 13 amino acids. Study findings and constraints: Sharing of clonotypes among donors was expected to vary with sequencing depth.

Material: memory CD4+ T cells from PBMCs. Subset: CD45RA-negative fraction. The chain carries TRBV7-2 and TRBJ2-7; 9 nucleotides align to TRBD1. The sequence came from a man between 18 and 29 years old in good health. Some clones in this sample may be carry-over from other donors' samples. The CDR3 sequence is CASSRDRAYEQYF. The DNA for the CDR3 is TGTGCCAGCAGCCGGGACAGGGCCTACGAGCAGTACTTC.